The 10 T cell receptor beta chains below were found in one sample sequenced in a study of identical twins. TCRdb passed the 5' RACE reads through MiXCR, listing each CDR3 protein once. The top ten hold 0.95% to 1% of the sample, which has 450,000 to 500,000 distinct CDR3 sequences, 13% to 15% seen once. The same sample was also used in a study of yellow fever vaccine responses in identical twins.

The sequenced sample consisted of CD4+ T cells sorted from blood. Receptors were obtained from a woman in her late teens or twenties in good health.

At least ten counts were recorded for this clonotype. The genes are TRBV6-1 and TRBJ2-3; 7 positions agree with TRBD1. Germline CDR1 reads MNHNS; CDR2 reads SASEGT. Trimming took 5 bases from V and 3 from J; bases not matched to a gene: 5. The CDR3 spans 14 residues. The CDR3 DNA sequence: TGTGCCAGCAGTCGACAGGGTGTGACAGATACGCAGTATTTT. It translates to CASSRQGVTDTQYF.

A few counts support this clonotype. DNA for the CDR3: TGTGCCAGCAGTTTCCGGGACAACTACAATGAGCAGTTCTTC. Translation gives CASSFRDNYNEQFF. The chain recombines TRBV6-5 with TRBJ2-1, with a possible D match to TRBD1 (6 bases). The CDR3 has 14 amino acids. Germline CDR1 is MNHEY and CDR2 is SVGAGI. Deletions cut 4 bases from V and 3 bases from J, with 10 bases between.

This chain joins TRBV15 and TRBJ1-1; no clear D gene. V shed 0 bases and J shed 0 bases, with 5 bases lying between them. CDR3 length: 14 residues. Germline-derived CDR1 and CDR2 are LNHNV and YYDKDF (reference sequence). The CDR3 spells CATSREVVNTEAFF. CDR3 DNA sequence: TGTGCCACCAGCAGAGAGGTTGTGAACACTGAAGCTTTCTTT.

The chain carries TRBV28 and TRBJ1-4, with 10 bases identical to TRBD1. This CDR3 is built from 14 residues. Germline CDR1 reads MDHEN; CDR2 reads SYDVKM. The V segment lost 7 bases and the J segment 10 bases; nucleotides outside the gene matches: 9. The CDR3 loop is CASIRDRGFGKLFF. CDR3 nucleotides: TGTGCCAGCATCCGGGACAGGGGTTTCGGAAAACTGTTTTTT.

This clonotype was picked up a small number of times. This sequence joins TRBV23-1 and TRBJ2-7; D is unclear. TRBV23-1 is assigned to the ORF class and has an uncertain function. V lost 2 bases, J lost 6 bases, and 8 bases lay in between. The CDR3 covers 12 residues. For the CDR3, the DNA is TGCGCCAGCAGTCAACCTGATAGCGAGCAGTACTTC. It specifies CASSQPDSEQYF.

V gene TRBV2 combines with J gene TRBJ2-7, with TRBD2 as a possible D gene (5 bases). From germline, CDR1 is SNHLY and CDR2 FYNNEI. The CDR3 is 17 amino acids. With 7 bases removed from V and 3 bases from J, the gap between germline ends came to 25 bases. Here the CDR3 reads CASKRVGVGSGYYEQYF. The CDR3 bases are TGTGCCAGCAAGAGGGTCGGAGTGGGATCGGGCTACTACGAGCAGTACTTC.

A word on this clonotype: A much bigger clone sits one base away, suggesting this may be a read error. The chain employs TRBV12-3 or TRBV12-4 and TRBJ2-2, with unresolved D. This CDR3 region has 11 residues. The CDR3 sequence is CTSKYTGELFF. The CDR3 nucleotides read TGTACCAGCAAATACACCGGGGAGCTGTTTTTT.

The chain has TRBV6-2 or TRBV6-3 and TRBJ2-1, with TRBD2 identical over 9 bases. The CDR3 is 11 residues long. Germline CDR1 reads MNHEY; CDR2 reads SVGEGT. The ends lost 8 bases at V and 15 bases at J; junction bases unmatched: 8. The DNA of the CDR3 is TGTGCCAGCGGACTCCCGGGACTAGCGTTCTTC. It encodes CASGLPGLAFF.

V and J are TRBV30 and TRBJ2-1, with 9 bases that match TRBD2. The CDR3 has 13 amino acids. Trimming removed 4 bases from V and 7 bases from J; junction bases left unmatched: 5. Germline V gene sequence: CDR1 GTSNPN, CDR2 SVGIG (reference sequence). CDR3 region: CAWTSGIGNEQFF. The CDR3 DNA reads TGTGCCTGGACTAGCGGGATTGGAAATGAGCAGTTCTTC. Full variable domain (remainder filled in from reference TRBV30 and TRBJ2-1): SQTIHQWPATLVQPVGSPLSLECTVEGTSNPNLYWYRQAAGRGLQLLFYSVGIGQISSEVPQNLSASRPQDRQFILSSKKLLLSDSGFYLCAWTSGIGNEQFFGPGTRLTVL.

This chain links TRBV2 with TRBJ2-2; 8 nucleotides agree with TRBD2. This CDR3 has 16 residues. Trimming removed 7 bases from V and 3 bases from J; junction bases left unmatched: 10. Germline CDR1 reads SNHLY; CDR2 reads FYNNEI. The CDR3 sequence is CASTGIAGYHTGELFF. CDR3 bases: TGTGCCAGCACCGGGATAGCGGGATATCACACCGGGGAGCTGTTTTTT. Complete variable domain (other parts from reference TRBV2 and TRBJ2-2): EPEVTQTPSHQVTQMGQEVILRCVPISNHLYFYWYRQILGQKVEFLVSFYNNEISEKSEIFDDQFSVERPDGSNFTLKIRSTKLEDSAMYFCASTGIAGYHTGELFFGEGSRLTVL.